A single sample is the source of the 25 T cell receptor beta chains below, sequenced in a study of response to subunit inactivated influenza vaccine. TCRdb fed the RT-PCR reads into MiXCR, producing one record per CDR3 protein. Here the sample spans roughly 500,000 distinct CDR3 sequences, 20% to 25% being singletons. Another study also made use of these data, one on T cells expressing NK-cell markers. That paper adds: The authors generated TCR beta cDNA through 5'RACE template switching with UMIs.

Sequencing was performed on CD4+ T cells sorted from PBMCs, taken roughly 13 days after vaccination. The receptors were gathered from a man aged 50-59 years who received an inactivated influenza vaccine.

This clonotype has at least ten counts. The chain is built from TRBV20-1 and TRBJ2-2; no firm D call. Germline V gene sequence: CDR1 DFQATT, CDR2 SNEGSKA (reference sequence). V was pared by 0 bases and J by 5 bases, with 7 bases between. The CDR3 consists of 13 residues. CDR3 nucleotide sequence: TGCAGTGCTAGAGATGGGGATACCGGGGAGCTGTTTTTT. It translates to CSARDGDTGELFF.

This clonotype was recorded at least ten times. CDR3 in DNA: TGCAGCGTAAGGACAGGGGGTGGCAATCAGCCCCAGCATTTT. Its protein is CSVRTGGGNQPQHF. The chain links TRBV29-1 to TRBJ1-5, with TRBD1 matching 10 bases. V shed 6 bases and J 2 bases; nucleotides not matched to a gene: 4. There are 14 residues in the CDR3. Germline loops: CDR1 SQVTM, CDR2 ANQGSEA.

This clonotype has a handful of counts. The chain couples TRBV12-3 or TRBV12-4 to TRBJ1-2; D not resolved. This CDR3 has 12 amino acids. The V end was cut by 2 bases, the J end by 8 bases, with 9 bases between. The CDR3 protein is CASSLPGAGYTF. Written as DNA, the CDR3 is TGTGCCAGCAGTTTACCGGGTGCCGGCTACACCTTC.

CDR3: CASSLFGASGRTGELFF. The CDR3 bases are TGTGCCAGCAGCTTATTCGGGGCTAGCGGGAGAACCGGGGAGCTGTTTTTT. The chain recombines TRBV7-3 with TRBJ2-2; TRBD2 matches 10 bases. Per germline, CDR1 SGHTA and CDR2 FQGTGA. V shed 2 bases, J shed 5 bases, and the junction held 8 bases outside the gene matches. The length of the CDR3 is 17 residues.

This clonotype turned up a few times. This chain uses TRBV12-3 or TRBV12-4 with TRBJ2-2, with a weak D call TRBD1 (5 bases). The CDR3 is made up of 14 amino acids. Trimming stripped 3 bases from V and 9 bases from J, with 14 bases between. The DNA for the CDR3 is TGTGCCAGCAGTTTCAGGCAGGGCGGAAGGGAGCTGTTTTTT. This sequence encodes CASSFRQGGRELFF.

This clonotype turned up a few times. This chain connects TRBV12-3 or TRBV12-4 to TRBJ2-6; D unclear. The CDR3 totals 12 residues. V was clipped by 9 bases and J by 0 bases, with 3 bases between them. Written as DNA, the CDR3 is TGTGCCAGTTACTCTGGGGCCAACGTCCTGACTTTC. Its protein is CASYSGANVLTF.

This clonotype was observed a handful of times. The chain employs TRBV12-3 or TRBV12-4 and TRBJ2-7; TRBD1 aligns across 9 bases. The CDR3 spans 15 residues. V was clipped by 5 bases and J by 4 bases; unmatched bases: 9. CDR3: CASSNRDRVLYEQYF. CDR3 bases: TGTGCCAGCAGTAACCGGGACAGGGTTCTTTACGAGCAGTACTTC.

This clonotype was seen at least ten times. This sequence joins TRBV7-2 and TRBJ1-2; 7 bases line up with TRBD1. Germline V gene sequence: CDR1 SGHTA, CDR2 FQGNSA. The length of the CDR3 is 13 residues. The J segment lost 4 bases and the V segment lost 5 bases, leaving 4 bases of the junction unmatched. The CDR3 loop reads CASSPGQSYGYTF. DNA of the CDR3: TGTGCCAGCAGCCCGGGACAGAGCTATGGCTACACCTTC.

With respect to this clonotype: Here the CDR3 omits its conserved ending phenylalanine or tryptophan, so a read error is the likely source. This chain joins TRBV18 and TRBJ2-1; D is perhaps TRBD2 (5 bases). Germline values: CDR1 KGHSH, CDR2 LQKENI. V was clipped by 3 bases and J by 7 bases, with 7 bases between them. The CDR3 has 12 residues. The CDR3 nucleotides read TGTGCCAGCTCACCCTCGGGGAATGAGCAGTTCTGC. This codes for CASSPSGNEQFC.

The chain joins TRBV30 to TRBJ2-1; maybe TRBD1 (7 bases). Germline CDR1 reads GTSNPN; CDR2 reads SVGIG (reference sequence). Trimming left V 3 bases short and J 6 bases short, with 12 bases between. The CDR3 is 13 residues long. CDR3 coding DNA: TGTGCCTGGAGACCAGGGGGGTCCAATGAGCAGTTCTTC. Translating it yields CAWRPGGSNEQFF.

Many counts were recorded for this clonotype. V is TRBV29-1 and J is TRBJ1-5, with a weak D call TRBD1 (5 bases). V lost 4 bases and J lost 7, with 11 bases in between. This CDR3 is 12 amino acids long. Germline V gene lookup returns CDR1 SQVTM and CDR2 ANQGSEA. DNA for the CDR3: TGCAGCGTTGTTGGGGCTCACCAGCCCCAGCATTTT. Its translation is CSVVGAHQPQHF. Full variable domain (rest looked up from reference TRBV29-1 and TRBJ1-5): SAVISQKPSRDICQRGTSLTIQCQVDSQVTMMFWYRQQPGQSLTLIATANQGSEATYESGFVIDKFPISRPNLTFSTLTVSNMSPEDSSIYLCSVVGAHQPQHFGDGTRLSIL.

This clonotype was detected a few times. V and J are TRBV4-3 and TRBJ1-5; D is uncertain. Germline V gene sequence: CDR1 LGHNA, CDR2 YSLEER. The CDR3 is made up of 13 amino acids. The V and J ends lost 1 base and 6 bases respectively, with 7 bases between them. CDR3 sequence reads: CASSQALRQPQHF. DNA of the CDR3: TGCGCCAGCAGCCAAGCCCTCCGTCAGCCCCAGCATTTT.

The J gene is TRBJ2-2, the V gene TRBV7-2, with 9 bases aligning to TRBD1. J was trimmed by 6 bases and V by 5 bases; bases with no gene match: 10. In germline, CDR1 is SGHTA, CDR2 FQGNSA. This CDR3 spans 16 amino acids. CDR3 amino acids: CASSPRQGVPPGELFF. The DNA of the CDR3 is TGTGCCAGCAGCCCCAGACAGGGGGTTCCCCCCGGGGAGCTGTTTTTT.

This clonotype occurred a few times. This chain joins TRBV7-2 and TRBJ1-1; the D is unclear. This CDR3 region has 13 residues. Trimming took 1 base from V and 11 from J, leaving 14 bases between them. The V gene's germline CDR1 is SGHTA and CDR2 FQGNSA. This CDR3 reads CASSLGGSRKAFF. CDR3 in DNA: TGTGCCAGCAGCTTAGGAGGGAGCAGGAAGGCTTTCTTT.

The chain has TRBV16 and TRBJ2-3; TRBD1 agrees at 8 bases. The length of the CDR3 is 16 residues. Germline-derived CDR1 and CDR2 are KGHSY and FQNENV. The V and J ends lost 1 base and 0 bases, in that order; junction bases with no gene match: 3. The CDR3 spells CASSQFQGASTDTQYF. CDR3 DNA: TGTGCCAGCAGCCAATTCCAGGGGGCTAGCACAGATACGCAGTATTTT.

This clonotype showed up just a few times. Its ends do not fully match the called genes, so a read error is possible. The chain has TRBV11-2 and TRBJ2-7, with 7 bases matching TRBD1. CDR3 length equals 13 residues. CDR1 and CDR2 (germline): SGHAT, FQNNGV. The CDR3 DNA sequence: TGTGCCAGCAGCGTAGACAGGGACTACGAGCAGTACTTC. Amino acid sequence: CASSVDRDYEQYF.

The CDR3 sequence: CASSPDKVIYNEQFF. DNA for the CDR3: TGTGCCAGCAGCCCGGACAAGGTCATCTACAATGAGCAGTTCTTC. The J gene is TRBJ2-1, the V gene TRBV6-1; maybe TRBD1 (5 bases). The germline V gene encodes CDR1 MNHNS and CDR2 SASEGT. V was shortened by 6 bases and J by 3 bases, with 15 bases between the two germline ends. The CDR3 is 15 amino acids.

The chain couples TRBV20-1 to TRBJ2-7, with 7 bases that match TRBD2. Unmatched junction bases numbered 15, after V lost 6 bases and J lost 7 bases. Per the germline V gene, CDR1 is DFQATT and CDR2 is SNEGSKA (reference sequence). The CDR3 is 14 amino acids. CDR3 sequence reads: CSAQREGRWSEQYF. The CDR3 DNA reads TGCAGTGCCCAAAGGGAGGGGAGGTGGAGTGAGCAGTACTTC.

This clonotype was found many times. CDR3 sequence: CASSLGDRNYGYTF. CDR3 DNA: TGCGCCAGCAGCTTGGGGGACAGGAACTATGGCTACACCTTC. The V and J genes are TRBV5-1 and TRBJ1-2; 8 positions match TRBD1. Per the germline V gene, CDR1 is SGHRS and CDR2 is YFSETQ. With 0 bases clipped from V and 2 bases from J, the junction kept 0 bases outside the gene matches. CDR3 size: 14 residues. Drawing the rest from reference TRBV5-1 and TRBJ1-2, the complete variable domain is KAGVTQTPRYLIKTRGQQVTLSCSPISGHRSVSWYQQTPGQGLQFLFEYFSETQRNKGNFPGRFSGRQFSNSRSEMNVSTLELGDSALYLCASSLGDRNYGYTFGSGTRLTVV.

This clonotype came up once. This chain links TRBV6-2 or TRBV6-3 with TRBJ2-1; D is unresolved. The CDR3 is 15 amino acids. Germline V gene sequence: CDR1 MNHEY, CDR2 SVGEGT. Trimming pared 6 bases from V and 8 bases from J, leaving 20 bases between. The CDR3 nucleotides read TGTGCCAGCAGCTGGAGCTGGTCATCGTCCTATGAGCAGTTCTTC. Translating gives CASSWSWSSSYEQFF.

Only a few counts were recorded for this clonotype. The gene calls are TRBV14 and TRBJ2-7, with D maybe TRBD1 (6 bases). V lost 1 base to trimming and J lost 1 base, with 17 bases between them. This CDR3 contains 17 residues. Germline CDR1 reads SGHDN; CDR2 reads FVKESK. CDR3 residues: CASSQGGQGLDSYEQYF. CDR3 sequence (DNA): TGTGCCAGCAGCCAAGGTGGTCAGGGGTTAGATTCCTACGAGCAGTACTTC.

This rearrangement joins TRBV7-3 to TRBJ2-1, with 14 positions matching TRBD2. Germline trimming cut 5 bases from V and 10 bases from J; bases unmatched to any gene: 10. Germline V CDR1 and CDR2: SGHTA, FQGTGA. CDR3 size: 16 residues. Here the CDR3 DNA reads TGTGCCAGCAGCACAGCCGGGACTAGCGGGAGTAACGAGCAGTTCTTC. This codes for CASSTAGTSGSNEQFF.

The CDR3 bases are TGCAGTGCTTCGGGACAGGGAGGCATTCAGTACTTC. Encoded protein: CSASGQGGIQYF. The chain has TRBV20-1 and TRBJ2-4; 9 nucleotides line up with TRBD1. This CDR3 contains 12 residues. From germline, CDR1 is DFQATT and CDR2 SNEGSKA (reference sequence). J gave up 9 bases and V 5 bases, and 5 bases lay outside the gene matches.

V and J are TRBV6-5 and TRBJ2-7; 11 positions agree with TRBD1. Germline V gene sequence: CDR1 MNHEY, CDR2 SVGAGI. The CDR3 totals 18 residues. The V segment lost 2 bases and the J segment 3 bases; nucleotides outside the gene matches: 12. The CDR3 DNA reads TGTGCCAGCAGTTACACGGGGGCTGGGGACAGGGGGATCTACGAGCAGTACTTC. It encodes CASSYTGAGDRGIYEQYF.

The table lists this clonotype with many counts. J is TRBJ2-7 and V is TRBV11-2, with D perhaps matching TRBD1 (6 bases). Germline V gene lookup returns CDR1 SGHAT and CDR2 FQNNGV. This CDR3 comprises 13 residues. Trimming removed 3 bases from V and 1 base from J, with 7 bases in between. CDR3 sequence reads: CASSFGQSYEQYF. CDR3 DNA: TGTGCCAGCAGCTTTGGACAGTCCTACGAGCAGTACTTC.